The present TCR beta chain was sequenced within a study of blood T cell repertoires in COVID-19. At the level of the study: Samples of COVID-19 (acute and convalescent) were obtained from the United States, Italy and Spain. From T cells, B-cell-depleted T cells, or PBMCs came the material, which was cDNA or gDNA.

Under the authors' procedure: Reference gene primer amplification gave estimated nucleated cell counts. The repertoire was sequenced with immunoSEQ multiplex PCR; TCRdb's copy has only in-frame clones and lacks some. The V and J calls and the clone size are those of that table, but D and trimming were determined from the DNA. This sample has about 69,000 clones; around 80% occur once, and the top ten carry 13%. This clone was counted many times. Patients of the Seattle cohort, enrolled during active infection, were followed longitudinally. Sample: peripheral blood. The clonotype was recovered from a man aged 50-59 years with COVID-19, enrolled during active disease.

The DNA of the CDR3 is TGCGCCAGCAGCCAGCCTAGCGGGGGGATTCACGAGCAGTACTTC. This translates into CASSQPSGGIHEQYF. The chain has TRBV4-1 and TRBJ2-7, with TRBD2 identical over 11 bases. The CDR3 runs to 15 residues. Germline assignment: CDR1 MGHRA and CDR2 YSYEKL. V lost 3 bases to trimming and J lost 5 bases; unmatched junction nucleotides: 6.